The 11 T cell receptor beta chains below come from one sample, sequenced in a study of cytomegalovirus exposure and HLA in healthy donors. Sequenced by immunoSEQ multiplex PCR; TCRdb stores in-frame clones only, minus some. The top ten clones hold 25% to 30% of a sample with fewer than 150,000 clones, just under 85% of them seen once. Sequencing was carried out using PBMCs. The receptors come from a young man in good health and CMV-seropositive.

This chain uses TRBV18 with TRBJ1-4, with unresolved D. V was cut by 1 base and J by 0 bases, with 9 bases left in between. Germline V lookup: CDR1 KGHSH, CDR2 LQKENI. The length of the CDR3 is 16 residues. The CDR3 DNA reads as TGTGCCAGCTCACCACTTGTCCAGGCAACTAATGAAAAACTGTTTTTT. This translates into CASSPLVQATNEKLFF. Full variable domain (outside the CDR3, taken from reference TRBV18 and TRBJ1-4): NAGVMQNPRHLVRRRGQEARLRCSPMKGHSHVYWYRQLPEEGLKFMVYLQKENIIDESGMPKERFSAEFPKEGPSILRIQQVVRGDSAAYFCASSPLVQATNEKLFFGSGTQLSVL.

The rearrangement joins TRBV5-1 to TRBJ2-7; 7 nucleotides agree with TRBD1. The V segment lost 4 bases and the J segment 2 bases; nucleotides outside the gene matches: 6. The germline gives CDR1 SGHRS, CDR2 YFSETQ. The CDR3 has 14 residues. The CDR3 reads CASSPRTGPYEQYF. For the CDR3, the DNA is TGCGCCAGCAGCCCACGGACAGGACCCTACGAGCAGTACTTC.

The chain links TRBV7-9 to TRBJ2-7, with a tentative D call TRBD1 (5 bases). CDR3 length equals 15 residues. Trimming left V 1 base short and J 1 base short, with 11 bases between. CDR1 and CDR2 from the germline V gene are SEHNR and FQNEAQ (reference sequence). The CDR3, as DNA: TGTGCCAGCAGCTTAGACAAAGACAGTTCCTACGAGCAGTACTTC. This sequence encodes CASSLDKDSSYEQYF.

The chain combines TRBV6-6 with TRBJ2-5; D is unresolved. Trimming took 10 bases from V and 5 from J, leaving 8 bases between them. The germline gives CDR1 MNHNY, CDR2 SVGAGI (reference sequence). The CDR3 extends over 10 amino acids. The CDR3 sequence is CAIGRETQYF. CDR3 bases: TGTGCCATAGGCAGGGAGACCCAGTACTTC.

The CDR3 sequence: CASSYSGRPEAFF. Written as DNA, the CDR3 is TGTGCCAGCAGTTACTCGGGCAGGCCTGAAGCTTTCTTT. J is TRBJ1-1 and V is TRBV6-6; D not resolved. The CDR3 covers 13 residues. Trimming stripped 0 bases from V and 6 bases from J, with 8 bases between. Germline values: CDR1 MNHNY, CDR2 SVGAGI (reference sequence).

The V and J genes are TRBV5-1 and TRBJ2-3; 8 positions agree with TRBD2. The CDR3 loop spans 15 amino acids. Per germline, CDR1 SGHRS and CDR2 YFSETQ. Unmatched junction bases numbered 6, after V lost 4 bases and J lost 2 bases. In nucleotides, the CDR3 is TGCGCCAGCAGCCGGGGGGGGGCGAACACAGATACGCAGTATTTT. Protein sequence: CASSRGGANTDTQYF.

This clone has more than one count but fewer than ten. This chain links TRBV7-3 with TRBJ2-1, with D maybe TRBD2 (6 bases). This CDR3 region has 12 residues. Deletions cut 2 bases from V and 12 bases from J, with 11 bases between. Germline V lookup: CDR1 SGHTA, CDR2 FQGTGA. The CDR3, as DNA: TGTGCCAGCAGCTTATCGGGGGTCGGGCAGTTCTTC. It encodes CASSLSGVGQFF. The complete variable domain, with remaining parts taken from reference TRBV7-3 and TRBJ2-1, reads GAGVSQTPSNKVTEKGKYVELRCDPISGHTALYWYRQSLGQGPEFLIYFQGTGAADDSGLPNDRFFAVRPEGSVSTLKIQRTERGDSAVYLCASSLSGVGQFFGPGTRLTVL.

This rearrangement joins TRBV2 to TRBJ1-2, with 8 bases that match TRBD1. Per germline, CDR1 SNHLY and CDR2 FYNNEI. V shed 4 bases, J shed 3 bases, and the junction held 4 bases outside the gene matches. This CDR3 has 14 amino acids. The CDR3 DNA reads as TGTGCCAGCAGTGGGGCAGGGGGCCACTATGGCTACACCTTC. Translating it yields CASSGAGGHYGYTF.

The gene calls are TRBV5-4 and TRBJ1-1; maybe TRBD1 (5 bases). CDR3 length: 14 residues. V lost 0 bases to trimming and J lost 1 base, with 7 bases between them. Germline loops: CDR1 SGHNT, CDR2 YYREEE (reference sequence). The CDR3 DNA reads as TGTGCCAGCAGCTTGGTAGGGGAGAACACTGAAGCTTTCTTT. This encodes CASSLVGENTEAFF. Supplemented by reference TRBV5-4 and TRBJ1-1, the full variable domain reads ETGVTQSPTHLIKTRGQQVTLRCSSQSGHNTVSWYQQALGQGPQFIFQYYREEENGRGNFPPRFSGLQFPNYSSELNVNALELDDSALYLCASSLVGENTEAFFGQGTRLTVV.

The chain recombines TRBV27 with TRBJ1-1; D perhaps matches TRBD1 (6 bases). The germline V gene has CDR1 MNHEY and CDR2 SMNVEV (reference sequence). CDR3 length equals 15 residues. Trimming stripped 1 base from V and 9 bases from J, with 18 bases between. The CDR3 spells CASSLYGGAGYQAFF. The DNA for the CDR3 is TGTGCCAGCAGTTTATATGGGGGGGCGGGTTACCAAGCTTTCTTT.

The CDR3 protein is CASSFQLAGGGEETQYF. CDR3 DNA sequence: TGTGCCAGCAGCTTCCAACTAGCGGGAGGGGGAGAGGAGACCCAGTACTTC. The chain combines TRBV5-6 with TRBJ2-5, with 13 bases matching TRBD2. Germline assignment: CDR1 SGHDT and CDR2 YYEEEE. There are 17 residues in the CDR3. With 2 bases clipped from V and 5 bases from J, the junction kept 9 bases outside the gene matches.